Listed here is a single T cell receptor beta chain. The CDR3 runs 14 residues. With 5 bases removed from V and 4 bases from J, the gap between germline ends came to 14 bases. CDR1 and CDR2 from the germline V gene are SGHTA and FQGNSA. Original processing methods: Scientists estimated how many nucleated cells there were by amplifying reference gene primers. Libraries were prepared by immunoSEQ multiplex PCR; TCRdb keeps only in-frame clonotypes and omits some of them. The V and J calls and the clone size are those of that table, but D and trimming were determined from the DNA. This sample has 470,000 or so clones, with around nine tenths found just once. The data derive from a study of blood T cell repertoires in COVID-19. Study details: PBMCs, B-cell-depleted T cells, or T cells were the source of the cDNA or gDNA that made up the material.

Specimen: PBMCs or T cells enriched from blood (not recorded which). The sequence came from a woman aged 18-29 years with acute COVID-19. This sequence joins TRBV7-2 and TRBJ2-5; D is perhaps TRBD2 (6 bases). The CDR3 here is CASSNRLERETQYF. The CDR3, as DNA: TGTGCCAGCAGCAACCGACTAGAAAGAGAGACCCAGTACTTC.